This T cell receptor beta chain was identified during a study of cytomegalovirus exposure and HLA in healthy donors. This CDR3 is 17 amino acids long. V lost 0 bases and J lost 4; bases outside the gene matches: 4. Germline V gene data show CDR1 as SGHDT and CDR2 as YYEEEE. The PCR made use of 60 Vbeta and 13 Jbeta primers. Data came from immunoSEQ multiplex PCR; TCRdb stores just in-frame clones and leaves some out. Found here are over 55,000 clones, 80% of them singletons; the top ten hold roughly 5.6%. Sequenced: PBMCs. The chain joins TRBV5-6 to TRBJ2-2; TRBD1 matches at 12 bases. The sequence came from a male donor in good health and CMV-seronegative. The CDR3 here is CASSLGDRGRFTGELFF. DNA of the CDR3: TGTGCCAGCAGCTTGGGGGACAGGGGGCGTTTCACCGGGGAGCTGTTTTTT.